One sample yielded the 17 T cell receptor beta chains listed below, sequenced in a study of blood T cell repertoires in COVID-19. The assay was immunoSEQ multiplex PCR, and TCRdb's table has in-frame clones only and misses some. The data hold about 45,000 clones, with about 80% observed a single time. Material: peripheral blood. These TCRs come from a human donor in a cohort sampled during active COVID-19.

CDR3 DNA sequence: TGTGCCAGCAGTCGCCGACGGGGGGAAACCCAGTACTTC. Translation gives CASSRRRGETQYF. The genes are TRBV6-2 or TRBV6-3 and TRBJ2-5; 7 positions match TRBD2. After removal of 5 bases from V and 8 bases from J, the junction contained 8 bases not matched to a gene. Germline V gene lookup returns CDR1 MNHEY and CDR2 SVGEGT. The CDR3 length is 13 residues.

The sample holds one count of this clone. J is TRBJ1-4 and V is TRBV5-1; 8 bases agree with TRBD1. Per the germline V gene, CDR1 is SGHRS and CDR2 is YFSETQ. This CDR3 spans 16 amino acids. V shed 4 bases and J 0 bases; nucleotides not matched to a gene: 5. The CDR3 protein is CASSSGQGTTNEKLFF. CDR3 bases: TGCGCCAGCAGCAGCGGACAGGGAACAACTAATGAAAAACTGTTTTTT. Looking up the rest from reference TRBV5-1 and TRBJ1-4 gives the full variable domain: KAGVTQTPRYLIKTRGQQVTLSCSPISGHRSVSWYQQTPGQGLQFLFEYFSETQRNKGNFPGRFSGRQFSNSRSEMNVSTLELGDSALYLCASSSGQGTTNEKLFFGSGTQLSVL.

This clone is categorized as medium-sized. The chain carries TRBV7-8 and TRBJ1-5, with D possibly being TRBD1 (6 bases). CDR3 length equals 14 residues. The V gene lost 5 bases and the J gene lost 4 bases, with 12 bases spanning the gap. In germline, CDR1 is SGHVS, CDR2 FQNEAQ. CDR3 loop: CASSRDRFNQPQHF. CDR3 bases: TGTGCCAGCAGCCGAGACAGGTTTAATCAGCCCCAGCATTTT.

This clone came up once. The chain has TRBV5-6 and TRBJ1-1, with 8 bases lining up with TRBD1. CDR3 length equals 14 residues. The V gene's germline CDR1 is SGHDT and CDR2 YYEEEE. The V segment lost 2 bases and the J segment 1 base; nucleotides outside the gene matches: 1. CDR3 nucleotide sequence: TGTGCCAGCAGCTTCGGACAGGGGAACACTGAAGCTTTCTTT. It is translated as CASSFGQGNTEAFF.

This chain uses TRBV6-5 with TRBJ1-1, with D perhaps matching TRBD1 (5 bases). The V end was cut by 5 bases, the J end by 1 base, with 11 bases between. CDR3 length equals 14 residues. Germline CDR1 and CDR2: MNHEY and SVGAGI. The CDR3 DNA follows: TGTGCCAGCAGTAGACTCGACAGGAACACTGAAGCTTTCTTT. This translates into CASSRLDRNTEAFF.

V is TRBV19 and J is TRBJ2-6; D gene ambiguous. The V and J ends lost 4 bases and 0 bases respectively, with 10 bases between them. This CDR3 is built from 16 residues. Germline V gene sequence: CDR1 LNHDA, CDR2 SQIVND (reference sequence). The CDR3 DNA follows: TGTGCCAGTAGTAATCCAGGCCTCTCTGGGGCCAACGTCCTGACTTTC. This sequence encodes CASSNPGLSGANVLTF. The variable domain in full, with the rest retrieved from reference TRBV19 and TRBJ2-6, is DGGITQSPKYLFRKEGQNVTLSCEQNLNHDAMYWYRQDPGQGLRLIYYSQIVNDFQKGDIAEGYSVSREKKESFPLTVTSAQKNPTAFYLCASSNPGLSGANVLTFGAGSRLTVL.

This chain connects TRBV7-9 to TRBJ1-4; TRBD1 is a possible D gene (5 bases). This CDR3 is 15 amino acids long. Germline V gene data show CDR1 as SEHNR and CDR2 as FQNEAQ (reference sequence). V was cut by 3 bases and J by 7 bases, with 15 bases left in between. In nucleotides, the CDR3 is TGTGCCAGCAGCTTCCCAGGAACAGGCAGTGAAAAACTGTTTTTT. It encodes CASSFPGTGSEKLFF. The variable domain in full, completed from reference TRBV7-9 and TRBJ1-4, reads DTGVSQNPRHKITKRGQNVTFRCDPISEHNRLYWYRQTLGQGPEFLTYFQNEAQLEKSRLLSDRFSAERPKGSFSTLEIQRTEQGDSAMYLCASSFPGTGSEKLFFGSGTQLSVL.

The rearrangement joins TRBV27 to TRBJ2-1; 8 bases fit TRBD1. V gave up 6 bases and J gave up 10 bases; unmatched junction bases: 8. The CDR3 is made up of 13 amino acids. The germline V gene encodes CDR1 MNHEY and CDR2 SMNVEV (reference sequence). The chain's CDR3 is CASRTDRVLEQFF. In DNA form, the CDR3 reads TGTGCCAGCAGGACGGACAGGGTTTTGGAGCAGTTCTTC.

The V call is TRBV7-9, the J call TRBJ2-3; the D is unclear. The CDR3 covers 14 residues. V was trimmed by 3 bases and J by 6 bases, leaving 13 bases between them. Germline CDR1 reads SEHNR; CDR2 reads FQNEAQ (reference sequence). The CDR3 loop is CASSFTNPLDTQYF. The CDR3 coding sequence is TGTGCCAGCAGCTTTACTAACCCCTTGGATACGCAGTATTTT.

CDR3 DNA: TGTGCCAGCAGCTTACAGGGGGCGGGAGGGTACGAGCAGTACTTC. Protein sequence: CASSLQGAGGYEQYF. The rearrangement joins TRBV7-9 to TRBJ2-7; tentatively, D is TRBD2 (9 bases). Germline loops: CDR1 SEHNR, CDR2 FQNEAQ (reference sequence). Between the trimmed V and J ends, which lost 2 bases and 4 bases, there was a span of 15 bases. The CDR3 consists of 15 residues.

The chain recombines TRBV28 with TRBJ2-7, with 9 bases aligning to TRBD1. With V trimmed by 5 bases and J by 3 bases, 11 bases remained unmatched. The CDR3 has 16 amino acids. Germline V gene sequence: CDR1 MDHEN, CDR2 SYDVKM. The CDR3 loop is CASSTRDRASYYEQYF. The CDR3 nucleotides are TGTGCCAGCAGTACGCGGGACAGGGCGAGCTACTACGAGCAGTACTTC. The complete variable domain, with remaining parts taken from reference TRBV28 and TRBJ2-7, reads DVKVTQSSRYLVKRTGEKVFLECVQDMDHENMFWYRQDPGLGLRLIYFSYDVKMKEKGDIPEGYSVSREKKERFSLILESASTNQTSMYLCASSTRDRASYYEQYFGPGTRLTVT.

This chain links TRBV11-2 with TRBJ2-7, with D hard to call. Germline values: CDR1 SGHAT, CDR2 FQNNGV. This CDR3 is built from 12 residues. V lost 5 bases to trimming and J lost 4 bases, with 9 bases between them. The CDR3 nucleotides read TGTGCCAGCAGCCCGTCCGGTTACGAGCAGTACTTC. This sequence encodes CASSPSGYEQYF.

CDR3 DNA sequence: TGTGCCAGCAGCCAAACGGGAGACAATGAGCAGTTCTTC. It translates to CASSQTGDNEQFF. The rearrangement links TRBV4-2 to TRBJ2-1; D perhaps matches TRBD2 (6 bases). V was clipped by 2 bases and J by 5 bases, with 7 bases between them. Germline V gene data show CDR1 as LGHNA and CDR2 as YNFKEQ. This CDR3 comprises 13 residues.

This chain joins TRBV10-3 and TRBJ1-2; D not resolved. The CDR3 runs to 15 residues. V lost 0 bases and J lost 4, with 12 bases in between. CDR1 is ENHRY and CDR2 is SYGVKD in the germline V gene. CDR3 sequence: CAISESTTISYGYTF. The DNA for the CDR3 is TGTGCCATCAGTGAGTCAACCACTATAAGCTATGGCTACACCTTC.

J is TRBJ2-6 and V is TRBV7-9, with 11 bases fitting TRBD1. V gave up 5 bases and J gave up 2 bases; unmatched junction bases: 5. The CDR3 has 17 amino acids. Looked up from germline, CDR1 is SEHNR and CDR2 is FQNEAQ (reference sequence). Written as DNA, the CDR3 is TGTGCCAGCAGCATAGGGACAGGGGGACCTGGGGCCAACGTCCTGACTTTC. The encoded protein is CASSIGTGGPGANVLTF.

This chain joins TRBV5-6 and TRBJ1-1; maybe TRBD1 (5 bases). This CDR3 region has 13 residues. With 2 bases removed from V and 1 base from J, the gap between germline ends came to 6 bases. Germline CDR1 and CDR2: SGHDT and YYEEEE. CDR3 region: CASSFGQNTEAFF. CDR3 coding DNA: TGTGCCAGCAGCTTTGGACAGAACACTGAAGCTTTCTTT.

This sequence joins TRBV28 and TRBJ2-1; 9 nucleotides align to TRBD2. This CDR3 is 14 amino acids long. After removal of 8 bases from V and 6 bases from J, the junction contained 8 bases not matched to a gene. The germline V gene encodes CDR1 MDHEN and CDR2 SYDVKM. For the CDR3, the DNA is TGTGCCAGCGGCGGGACTAGCAACCCCAATGAGCAGTTCTTC. This translates into CASGGTSNPNEQFF.